Shown below are 13 T cell receptor beta chains from a single sample sequenced in a study of T cell clonality in common variable immunodeficiency. Study conclusions and caveats: Reportedly, TCR beta sequences from common variable immunodeficiency showed fewer deletions and N-nucleotide insertions.

TCRdb's copy holds only in-frame clones and misses some; the assay was immunoSEQ multiplex PCR. The specimen gives fewer than 15,000 clones without singletons; the ten biggest hold more than 5.5%. Antigens of these TCRs are unknown. The source material was peripheral blood mononuclear cells. These receptor sequences come from a human donor with common variable immunodeficiency.

With regard to this clone: The read stops 3 residues short of the end of the CDR3; the missing end is completed from the germline J gene. The chain carries TRBV5-1 and TRBJ2-1; weak D call: TRBD1 (6 bases). Between the trimmed V and J ends, which lost 3 bases and 8 bases, there was a span of 15 bases. The CDR3 extends over 14 amino acids. The germline V gene has CDR1 SGHRS and CDR2 YFSETQ. This CDR3 reads CASSSTGLSYEQFF. The CDR3 DNA, read in part, is TGCGCCAGCAGCTCTACAGGGTTATCATATGAG.

With respect to this clone: The CDR3 goes on 3 residues after the read ends, and that part is filled in from the germline J gene. The V gene is TRBV19, the J gene TRBJ2-5; D may be TRBD1 (5 bases). The germline V and J ends were trimmed by 6 bases and 5 bases, with 13 bases remaining between them. The CDR3 runs 13 residues. Germline CDR1 reads LNHDA; CDR2 reads SQIVND (reference sequence). CDR3 DNA (partial): TGTGCCAGTAGCAAGCAGGGTAGGGAGACC. Translated: CASSKQGRET. The complete CDR3 protein is CASSKQGRETQYF.

Concerning this clone: The sequenced fragment ends 3 residues before the CDR3 boundary, so the rest is inferred from the germline J gene. Other DNA sequences within the sample encode an identical CDR3. The J gene is TRBJ2-1, the V gene TRBV7-6; TRBD2 is a possible D gene (6 bases). This CDR3 contains 16 residues. Looked up from germline, CDR1 is SGHVS and CDR2 is FNYEAQ. Trimming shortened V by 2 bases and J by 1 base, and 12 bases separated the two germline ends. Partial CDR3 DNA: TGTGCCAGCAGCTTACCGACGAGCGGGTCCTACAATGAG. This codes for CASSLPTSGSYNE. The whole CDR3 sequence is CASSLPTSGSYNEQFF.

Comments on this clone: The missing CDR3 end, 3 residues past where the read stops, is filled in from the germline J gene. The V call is TRBV18, the J call TRBJ1-1; TRBD1 matches at 9 bases. CDR3 length: 15 amino acids. CDR1 is KGHSH, CDR2 LQKENI, per germline. With 4 bases clipped from V and 4 bases from J, the junction kept 7 bases outside the gene matches. Partial CDR3 DNA: TGTGCCAGCTCACTAGGGGACAGGGCGAGCACTGAA. Its protein product is CASSLGDRASTE. The whole CDR3 reads CASSLGDRASTEAFF.

Of note for this clone: The read ends 3 residues shy of where the CDR3 ends; the end is completed using the germline J gene. Within the sample, other DNA sequences also encode this same CDR3. The J gene is TRBJ1-1, the V gene TRBV18; D is unclear. The V gene's germline CDR1 is KGHSH and CDR2 LQKENI. CDR3 length: 13 residues. With 3 bases removed from V and 3 bases from J, the gap between germline ends came to 8 bases. This CDR3 is CASSPSVDTEAFF. The sequenced part of the CDR3 DNA is TGTGCCAGCTCACCTTCGGTTGACACTGAA.

This clone was observed a handful of times. The read falls 3 residues short of the CDR3 end, and the missing part is taken from the germline J gene. V usage is TRBV30 and J usage is TRBJ2-3, with unresolved D. Germline V gives CDR1 GTSNPN, CDR2 SVGIG (reference sequence). The V gene lost 4 bases and the J gene lost 2 bases, with 4 bases spanning the gap. CDR3 size: 11 residues. CDR3 amino acids: CAWTYTDTQYF. Partial CDR3 DNA: TGTGCCTGGACCTACACAGATACG. Using reference TRBV30 and TRBJ2-3 for the parts outside the CDR3, the full variable domain is SQTIHQWPATLVQPVGSPLSLECTVEGTSNPNLYWYRQAAGRGLQLLFYSVGIGQISSEVPQNLSASRPQDRQFILSSKKLLLSDSGFYLCAWTYTDTQYFGPGTRLTVL.

This clone was picked up a small number of times. Read sequence stops 3 residues before the CDR3 end, and the germline J gene provides the missing end. The chain joins TRBV18 to TRBJ2-3; D possibly corresponds to TRBD2 (6 bases). The CDR3 runs to 16 residues. The germline V and J ends were trimmed by 0 bases and 6 bases, with 16 bases remaining between them. The germline V gene encodes CDR1 KGHSH and CDR2 LQKENI. CDR3 sequence reads: CASSPPTSSFTDTQYF. CDR3 DNA (partial): TGTGCCAGCTCACCACCGACTAGTAGTTTCACCGATACG.

With regard to this clone: Read coverage stops 3 residues before the CDR3 terminus; the germline J gene supplies the remainder. The chain has TRBV5-1 and TRBJ2-7; 8 bases fit TRBD1. Germline-derived CDR1 and CDR2 are SGHRS and YFSETQ. This CDR3 is 15 amino acids long. J gave up 3 bases and V 0 bases, and 5 bases lay outside the gene matches. The CDR3 bases that were read are TGCGCCAGCAGCTTGGCCGACAGGGGTCGCTACGAG. It translates to CASSLADRGRYE. The complete CDR3 reads CASSLADRGRYEQYF.

This clone was detected only a few times. The chain's CDR3 is CSVEGYAGYTF. The CDR3 bases that were read are TGCAGCGTTGAAGGGTACGCGGGC. The chain recombines TRBV29-1 with TRBJ1-2, with D uncertain. The CDR3 goes on 3 residues after the read ends, and that part is filled in from the germline J gene. Looked up from germline, CDR1 is SQVTM and CDR2 is ANQGSEA. The CDR3 has 11 residues. Based on the CDR3 plus reference TRBV29-1 and TRBJ1-2, the full variable domain is SAVISQKPSRDICQRGTSLTIQCQVDSQVTMMFWYRQQPGQSLTLIATANQGSEATYESGFVIDKFPISRPNLTFSTLTVSNMSPEDSSIYLCSVEGYAGYTFGSGTRLTVV.

In regard to this clone: The read stops 3 residues short of the end of the CDR3; the missing end is completed from the germline J gene. This chain joins TRBV7-6 and TRBJ2-7, with a weak D call TRBD1 (6 bases). Between the trimmed V and J ends, which lost 2 bases and 5 bases, there was a span of 19 bases. There are 16 residues in the CDR3. Per germline, CDR1 SGHVS and CDR2 FNYEAQ. Partial CDR3 DNA: TGTGCCAGCAGCTTAACTTGGGACACCAGAGCGGACGAG. The encoded protein is CASSLTWDTRADE. The whole CDR3 is CASSLTWDTRADEQYF.

CDR3 DNA, as far as it was read: TGTGCCAGTAGTTTAAACAGAGGAGGCAATCAGCCC. The encoded protein is CASSLNRGGNQP. The CDR3 reads in full as CASSLNRGGNQPQHF. The chain has TRBV19 and TRBJ1-5; no clear D gene. The read halts 3 residues ahead of the CDR3 end, with the missing end drawn from the germline J gene. This CDR3 region has 15 residues. The V and J ends lost 5 bases and 2 bases respectively, with 13 bases between them. Germline loops: CDR1 LNHDA, CDR2 SQIVND (reference sequence).

This clone was seen only a few times. The CDR3 end falls 3 residues outside the read, so it is completed with the germline J gene. The chain links TRBV7-2 to TRBJ2-7; D may be TRBD1 (5 bases). Germline V gene sequence: CDR1 SGHTA, CDR2 FQGNSA. Trimming took off 1 base at V and 6 bases at J, with 10 bases between the two ends. This CDR3 has 13 residues. Partial CDR3 DNA: TGTGCCAGCAGCTTAGTACACGACAGCGAG. Protein sequence: CASSLVHDSE. The complete CDR3 reads CASSLVHDSEQYF. Full variable domain (missing parts from reference TRBV7-2 and TRBJ2-7): GAGVSQSPSNKVTEKGKDVELRCDPISGHTALYWYRQSLGQGLEFLIYFQGNSAPDKSGLPSDRFSAERTGGSVSTLTIQRTQQEDSAVYLCASSLVHDSEQYFGPGTRLTVT.

With regard to this clone: The CDR3 end lies 3 residues beyond the end of the read and is filled in from the germline J gene. The chain uses TRBV7-2 and TRBJ2-5; D remains ambiguous. Trimming took 0 bases from V and 6 from J, leaving 11 bases between them. CDR1 and CDR2 from the germline V gene are SGHTA and FQGNSA. CDR3 size: 14 residues. The CDR3 bases that were read are TGTGCCAGCAGCTTAGCCGGGTATGGTCAGACC. As protein: CASSLAGYGQT. The whole CDR3 protein reads CASSLAGYGQTQYF.